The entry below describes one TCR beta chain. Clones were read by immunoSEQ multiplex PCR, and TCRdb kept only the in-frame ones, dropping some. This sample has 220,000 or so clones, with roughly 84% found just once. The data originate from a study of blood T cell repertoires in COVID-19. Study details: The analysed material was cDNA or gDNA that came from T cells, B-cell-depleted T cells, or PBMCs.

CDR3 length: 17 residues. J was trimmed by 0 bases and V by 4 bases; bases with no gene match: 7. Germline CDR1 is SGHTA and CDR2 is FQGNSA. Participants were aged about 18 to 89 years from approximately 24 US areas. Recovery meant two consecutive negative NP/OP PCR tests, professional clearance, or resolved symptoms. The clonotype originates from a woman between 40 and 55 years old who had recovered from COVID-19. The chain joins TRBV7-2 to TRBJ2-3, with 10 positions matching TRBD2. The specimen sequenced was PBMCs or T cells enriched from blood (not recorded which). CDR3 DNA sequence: TGTGCCAGCAGCTCCTTAGCGGGAGGACCTAGCACAGATACGCAGTATTTT. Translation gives CASSSLAGGPSTDTQYF.